This TCR beta chain came from a study of cytomegalovirus exposure and HLA in healthy donors. Of note for this clone: The CDR3 does not end in the conserved phenylalanine or tryptophan, so this is likely a read error. The limits of the CDR3 on the DNA are not certain, so only TCRdb's listed CDR3 is given.

Germline assignment: CDR1 MDHEN and CDR2 SYDVKM. The CDR3 length equals 12 residues, ends included. The PCR had 60 Vbeta and 13 Jbeta primers. Method: immunoSEQ multiplex PCR; TCRdb's copy keeps in-frame clones and lacks some. This sample carries around 210,000 clones, more than 60% of them seen once, and the ten largest clones take 1.5% to 2%. This receptor was obtained from a man over 45 in good health and CMV-seronegative. V and J are TRBV28 and TRBJ1-1; the table's D call, TRBD1, has no DNA check behind it. Material: PBMCs. The CDR3 loop is CASSLGQGRVEV.